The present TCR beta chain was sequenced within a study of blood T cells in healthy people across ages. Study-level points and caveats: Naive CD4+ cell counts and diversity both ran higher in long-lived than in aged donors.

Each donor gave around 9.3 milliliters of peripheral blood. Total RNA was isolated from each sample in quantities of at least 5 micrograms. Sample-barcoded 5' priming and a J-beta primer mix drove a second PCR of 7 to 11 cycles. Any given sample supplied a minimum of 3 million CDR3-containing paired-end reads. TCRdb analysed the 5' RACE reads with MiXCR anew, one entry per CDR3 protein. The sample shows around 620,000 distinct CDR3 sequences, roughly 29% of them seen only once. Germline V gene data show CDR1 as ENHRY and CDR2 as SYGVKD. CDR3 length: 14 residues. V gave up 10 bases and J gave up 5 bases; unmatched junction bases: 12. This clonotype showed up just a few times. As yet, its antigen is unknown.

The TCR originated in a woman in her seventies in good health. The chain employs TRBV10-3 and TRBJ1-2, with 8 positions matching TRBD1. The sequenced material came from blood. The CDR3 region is CATREQGERYGYTF. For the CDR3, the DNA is TGTGCCACCCGGGAACAGGGGGAAAGGTATGGCTACACCTTC.